The clone carrying this T cell receptor (beta chain) was seen only a few times. Its specificity is unknown. The sample belongs to a study of response to subunit inactivated influenza vaccine. General study points: Authors suggested each seasonal influenza vaccination recruits few new T cells.

Germline V gene data show CDR1 as DFQATT and CDR2 as SNEGSKA (reference sequence). The CDR3 runs to 15 residues. Unmatched junction bases numbered 6, after V lost 3 bases and J lost 3 bases. Via MiXCR, TCRdb re-called the RT-PCR reads, giving one row per CDR3 protein. The top ten clones hold approximately 6.5% of a sample with 550,000 to 800,000 distinct CDR3 sequences, more than 11% of them seen once. The sequence was collected from a man aged 50-59 years who received an inactivated influenza vaccine. The source was PBMCs from blood, collected approximately 15 days before vaccination. The chain joins TRBV20-1 to TRBJ2-1; 9 bases line up with TRBD1. The DNA for the CDR3 is TGCAGTGCTAGTAGTCACAGGGGGCTCTACAATGAGCAGTTCTTC. Its translation: CSASSHRGLYNEQFF.